This T cell receptor beta chain appears in the sequencing data of a study of blood T cell repertoires in COVID-19. Study at large: Italy, Spain and the United States were the sources of the convalescent and acute COVID-19 samples. From T cells, B-cell-depleted T cells, or PBMCs came the material, which was cDNA or gDNA.

Authors' processing steps: Reference gene primer amplification gave estimated nucleated cell counts. Produced via immunoSEQ multiplex PCR; TCRdb's table is partial and in-frame only. For V, J and clone size, that table is used; D and trimming come from the DNA. The sample carries roughly 80,000 clones, approximately 81% recorded once. Germline CDR1 LGHDT, CDR2 YNNKEL (reference sequence). The V end was cut by 1 base, the J end by 2 bases, with 2 bases between. This CDR3 is built from 13 residues. This TCR derives from a man older than 75 with acute or convalescent COVID-19. The chain uses TRBV3-1 (or the pseudogene TRBV3-2) and TRBJ2-2; D is ambiguous. Specimen: peripheral blood. The CDR3 bases are TGTGCCAGCAGCCAAGTAAACACCGGGGAGCTGTTTTTT. Translation gives CASSQVNTGELFF.